This T cell receptor (beta chain) was documented in a study of shared clonotypes between healthy human individuals (TCRdb year 2020). The study in broad terms: A couple of women and three men aged 18 to 49 years were included in the cohort. To increase sequencing depth and limit assay-specific biases, TCR repertoire library preparation and sequencing were carried out by different laboratories using diverse techniques. Blood TCR repertoires of roughly 5 healthy adults were deeply sequenced to estimate repertoire size and the extent of clonotype sharing between individuals. Between about 0.94 and 8.9 billion PBMCs per donor were obtained by leukapheresis. Per donor, three plates each were used for CD4 naive and CD4 memory, two for CD8 naive, and one for CD8 memory. Broad study findings and their caveats: Compared with non-shared clonotypes, the clonotypes found in all four sorted-subset donors had higher generation probabilities. The small number of donors limited the genetic and exposure-history diversity represented. When four donors were compared, the shared fraction of clonotypes was 5% to 6.5% for naive CD4, approximately 3.3% for naive CD8, 2% to 2.5% for memory CD4, and around 0.37% for memory CD8. Sampling was limited to blood, and TCR repertoires in tissue likely differ from TCR repertoires in blood. Based on pairwise subsampling, the degree of clonotype sharing among donors was expected to be affected by sequencing depth. Naive subsets generally had larger estimated clonotype richness than memory subsets. Even with the large sequencing depth, rarefaction of the sorted-subset datasets indicated that sequencing was incomplete.

Using the deep immunoSEQ assay, multiplex PCR amplified TCR CDR3 regions from genomic DNA. Extracted genomic DNA from each cell subset was distributed evenly across all wells of several immunoSEQ 96-well plates, and each plate was treated as a replicate. For sorted subsets, around 0.2 ug of genomic DNA, equivalent to roughly 33,000 T cell genomes, went into each replicate PCR. The purified libraries were quantified using a Qubit 3.0 fluorometer, sized with a Bioanalyzer 2100, and then quantified again using the KAPA Library Quantification kit. Every immunoSEQ 96-well plate was sequenced on a dedicated single-read 150-cycle Illumina NextSeq 550 flow cell. The source study handled its data this way. Because the immunoSEQ output held only junctional sequences and lacked quality scores, the filtering could not match the filtering applied to full-length reads. To assign V/J genes and CDR3, sequences were annotated using PyIR, a Python wrapper for IgBLAST v1.9, with IMGT germline references. Any read was removed if the V/J assignment was weak (E-value above 1e-6), the CDR3 was missing, or the read contained stop codons, out-of-frame junctions, or ambiguous translated residues. A V3J clonotype was defined by an identical inferred V gene, J gene, and CDR3 amino acid sequence. Percentage overlap between repertoires was computed as shared unique clonotypes divided by the size of the smaller repertoire. Three approaches were used to assess repertoire richness: RTK rarefaction, the Chao1 estimator, and Recon v2.1 estimates of unobserved clonotypes. Generation probabilities for all TCRbeta clonotypes obtained by the gDNA method from four donors were computed using OLGA. TCRdb re-hosts the immuneACCESS table, in-frame sequences only. Its copies lack some clones; in the studies checked, an unresolved V gene accounts for under half of them, and the cause for the rest is not known. The V and J calls and the clone size are those of that table, but D and trimming were determined from the DNA. A total of approximately 2,200,000 clones appear in this sample, about 92% of them only once. The ten largest account for about 1.5% of the sample.

Including cysteine and phenylalanine, the CDR3 has 10 amino acids. Left in the record is the CDR3 DNA by itself, 30 bases read in frame from the first base. Taken from the germline V gene, the CDR1 and CDR2 loops are MDHEN and SYDVKM. Turning to this clone: Its antigen is still unknown. Within one base of it there is no much larger clone, and no base qualities were kept.

For the CD8 naive samples, CD45RO-negative cells were positively selected for CCR7, yielding a CD45RA+CCR7+ population from which TemRA cells were excluded. The donors were healthy, HIV-negative adults with no recently reported acute infections or vaccinations. Only Caucasian adults living in Nashville, Tennessee, USA were represented among the donors. Blood was obtained by leukapheresis, after which PBMCs were separated by Ficoll-Histopaque density gradient centrifugation and cryopreserved in liquid nitrogen vapor phase. Analytical flow cytometry was used to check the purity and quantity of every magnetically sorted T cell population. From each sorted fraction, genomic DNA was isolated and quantified by UV absorbance on a Nanodrop 2000c.

Input material: naive CD8+ T cells from PBMCs. In the paper's terms, the cell subset or site label means: CD45RA+CCR7+. The chain is made from TRBV28 and TRBJ2-5, with no confidently assigned D gene. The tail of the sequence fits TRBJ2-7 better, so the J call may be wrong. This TCR came from a man aged 18 to 30 in good health. Some clones in this sample may be carry-over from other donors' samples. In nucleotide form, the sequence is TGTGCCAGCGCTCGGTACGAGCAGTACTTC. It codes for CASARYEQYF.